The next 9 T cell receptor beta chains were all read from a single sample in a study of T-cell reconstitution after alpha-beta-depleted transplantation in children. Preparation of the TCRbeta library was carried out with unique molecular identifiers. TCRdb ran MiXCR on the PCR reads and lists one entry per CDR3 protein. The table has 490,000 or so distinct CDR3 sequences, approximately 10% seen once. The input for sequencing was PBMCs, taken before TCRalphabeta/CD19-depleted stem cell transplant. Receptor source: a child aged 2 to 15 with inherited bone marrow failure, due to receive a stem cell transplant.

This clonotype was detected ten times or more. V is TRBV3-1 and J is TRBJ2-7; 10 bases fit TRBD1. J was trimmed by 2 bases and V by 3 bases; bases with no gene match: 4. The CDR3 covers 15 residues. Germline V lookup: CDR1 LGHDT, CDR2 YNNKEL (reference sequence). This CDR3 is CASSHPGQGPYEQYF. Here the CDR3 DNA reads TGTGCCAGCAGCCATCCGGGACAGGGGCCCTACGAGCAGTACTTC.

This clonotype was seen at least ten times. The chain carries TRBV9 and TRBJ2-2; D uncertain. The CDR3 sequence is 14 residues long. The V gene lost 7 bases and the J gene lost 0 bases, with 10 bases spanning the gap. CDR1 is SGDLS and CDR2 is YYNGEE in the germline V gene. CDR3 residues: CASSEHSNTGELFF. The CDR3 nucleotides read TGTGCCAGCTCGGAACACTCGAACACCGGGGAGCTGTTTTTT.

This clonotype was detected many times. The V call is TRBV28, the J call TRBJ2-1; 11 bases agree with TRBD2. This CDR3 contains 16 residues. Germline loops: CDR1 MDHEN, CDR2 SYDVKM. Trimming cost V 0 bases and J 4 bases; bases outside gene matches: 2. The CDR3 reads CASSLWTSGIYNEQFF. As DNA, the CDR3 is TGTGCCAGCAGTTTATGGACTAGCGGGATTTACAATGAGCAGTTCTTC.

The chain is built from TRBV25-1 and TRBJ2-7; D possibly corresponds to TRBD2 (6 bases). Germline CDR1 reads MGHDK; CDR2 reads SYGVNS. With 3 bases removed from V and 9 bases from J, the gap between germline ends came to 12 bases. The CDR3 loop spans 12 amino acids. The CDR3 reads CASSDGTPGQYF. In DNA, the CDR3 is TGTGCCAGCAGTGATGGGACTCCCGGGCAGTACTTC.

In its sample, this clonotype was seen a few times. The CDR3 nucleotides read TGTGCCAGCAGCCTTACAGCGGAGATCTACGAGCAGTACTTC. Translation: CASSLTAEIYEQYF. The genes are TRBV14 and TRBJ2-7; tentative D call: TRBD2 (5 bases). Trimming took off 4 bases at V and 3 bases at J, with 13 bases between the two ends. CDR1 is SGHDN and CDR2 is FVKESK in the germline V gene. This CDR3 spans 14 amino acids.

This clonotype was recorded at least ten times. This sequence joins TRBV10-1 and TRBJ2-3; D possibly corresponds to TRBD2 (5 bases). Germline CDR1 reads WNHNN; CDR2 reads SYGVQD (reference sequence). The CDR3 runs 13 residues. Trimming cost V 6 bases and J 6 bases, with 13 bases left between them. The CDR3 here is CASSENREDTQYF. CDR3 DNA sequence: TGCGCCAGCAGCGAGAATAGGGAGGATACGCAGTATTTT.

This clonotype was counted ten times or more. Written as DNA, the CDR3 is TGTGCCAGCTCACCAAGACTAGCGGATAGCACAGATACGCAGTATTTT. This translates into CASSPRLADSTDTQYF. The J gene is TRBJ2-3, the V gene TRBV18; TRBD2 agrees at 9 bases. CDR1 and CDR2 from the germline V gene are KGHSH and LQKENI. This CDR3 region has 16 residues. Germline trimming cut 2 bases from V and 0 bases from J; bases unmatched to any gene: 3. Combining the CDR3 with reference TRBV18 and TRBJ2-3 gives the whole variable domain NAGVMQNPRHLVRRRGQEARLRCSPMKGHSHVYWYRQLPEEGLKFMVYLQKENIIDESGMPKERFSAEFPKEGPSILRIQQVVRGDSAAYFCASSPRLADSTDTQYFGPGTRLTVL.

This clonotype showed up many times. This sequence joins TRBV10-3 and TRBJ2-1; 10 bases are a match to TRBD2. The V gene's germline CDR1 is ENHRY and CDR2 SYGVKD. The CDR3 runs to 15 residues. V dropped 5 bases and J dropped 0; count of bases not matched to a gene: 1. The CDR3 sequence: CAISIAGGSYNEQFF. CDR3 bases: TGTGCCATCAGTATAGCGGGAGGCTCCTACAATGAGCAGTTCTTC.

This clonotype has ten or more counts. V and J are TRBV29-1 and TRBJ2-1, with D hard to call. The CDR3 totals 13 residues. The V gene lost 3 bases and the J gene lost 4 bases, with 10 bases spanning the gap. CDR1 and CDR2 (germline): SQVTM, ANQGSEA. CDR3 coding DNA: TGCAGCGTTGACAGAATCCTATACAATGAGCAGTTCTTC. This encodes CSVDRILYNEQFF.